Listed below are T cell receptor beta chains from one sample, sequenced in a study of Graves' ophthalmopathy and Graves' hyperthyroidism. TCRdb processed the multiplex PCR reads anew with MiXCR; each CDR3 protein has one entry. The table shows around 1.1 million distinct CDR3 sequences, with about 38% occurring only once. The specimen sequenced was peripheral blood or thyroid tissue (not recorded which). These receptors all stem from an adult man with Graves' hyperthyroidism. CDR3s include the opening cysteine and the closing phenylalanine or tryptophan. The D gene is left open where the match is weak. Clone size appears in some rows only: once, few, many, or a class for an expanded clone.

j_call,d_call,v_call,clone_size,cdr3_aa,cdr3_nt
TRBJ2-5,TRBD2,TRBV10-3,many,CAISEAASGSRETQYF,TGTGCCATCAGTGAAGCGGCTAGCGGGAGTAGGGAGACCCAGTACTTC
TRBJ2-7,TRBD1,TRBV2,many,CASRGQPRRWEQYF,TGTGCCAGCAGGGGACAGCCTAGACGGTGGGAGCAGTACTTC
TRBJ2-7,.,TRBV10-2,.,CASSASSQSYEQYF,TGCGCCAGCAGTGCCAGCAGCCAATCCTACGAGCAGTACTTC
TRBJ1-2,.,TRBV29-1,many,CSVPKGNYGYTF,TGCAGCGTACCCAAGGGGAACTATGGCTACACCTTC
TRBJ1-4,TRBD1,TRBV12-3/TRBV12-4,.,CASSKGQGAANEKLFF,TGTGCCAGCAGTAAAGGACAGGGGGCGGCTAATGAAAAACTGTTTTTT
TRBJ2-3,.,TRBV20-1,.,CSANPPASKTTDTQYF,TGCAGTGCTAACCCCCCAGCTAGCAAAACCACAGATACGCAGTATTTT
TRBJ2-7,.,TRBV5-1,few,CASSADTQGLYEQYF,TGCGCCAGCAGCGCCGACACACAGGGACTCTACGAGCAGTACTTC
TRBJ1-5,.,TRBV19,many,CASSTRGSNQPQHF,TGTGCCAGTAGTACCCGAGGCAGCAATCAGCCCCAGCATTTT
TRBJ2-2,.,TRBV20-1,many,CSARDLGTGELFF,TGCAGTGCTAGAGATTTGGGGACCGGGGAGCTGTTTTTT
TRBJ1-2,.,TRBV6-1,many,CASSVETGSYGYTF,TGTGCCAGCAGTGTTGAGACAGGCTCCTATGGCTACACCTTC
TRBJ1-6,.,TRBV6-5,.,CASSYKPGQGHNSPLHF,TGTGCCAGCAGTTACAAGCCTGGTCAGGGCCACAATTCACCCCTCCACTTT
TRBJ2-6,.,TRBV25-1,.,CASSQASRGSGALDSWANVLTF,TGTGCCAGCAGCCAAGCCTCCAGGGGATCGGGGGCCTTGGACTCTTGGGCCAACGTCCTGACTTTC
TRBJ2-1,.,TRBV2,once,CASRPSSYNEQFF,TGTGCCAGCAGACCGAGCTCCTACAATGAGCAGTTCTTC